A selection of T cell receptor beta chains follows, all from one sample in a study of T cell responses to AZD1222 COVID-19 vaccine. Profiling relied on immunoSEQ multiplex PCR, and the TCRdb table lists in-frame clones only, not all of them. Among some 180,000 clones listed, 92% were seen once. Sequenced material: peripheral blood, taken 28 days after the second AZD1222 dose. These receptors were taken from an adult who received the AZD1222 COVID-19 vaccine. Both conserved end residues are part of each CDR3. A D gene is named only where the DNA matches it firmly. For some rows the clone size is stated as once, few or many, or as a class when expanded; others skip it.

TRBJ1-1	TRBD1	TRBV7-8	.	TGTGCCAGCAGCTCTGGACAGGGCCCCACTGAAGCTTTCTTT	CASSSGQGPTEAFF
TRBJ1-6	.	TRBV5-5	.	TGTGCCAGCAGCTTCAGGGATCCACCCCTCCACTTT	CASSFRDPPLHF
TRBJ1-4	TRBD1	TRBV27	.	TGTGCCAGCAGTCTCCGATTGACAGGGGCTAATGAAAAACTGTTTTTT	CASSLRLTGANEKLFF
TRBJ2-3	TRBD2	TRBV20-1	.	TGCAGTGCTAGTATATCTAGCGGGGGGCCCAGAGATACGCAGTATTTT	CSASISSGGPRDTQYF
TRBJ1-1	.	TRBV9	.	TGTGCCAGCAGCGCGAACAGCGTGAACACTGAAGCTTTCTTT	CASSANSVNTEAFF
TRBJ2-5	.	TRBV9	.	TGTGCCAGCAGCGTAGGAGGGGGGTTGGAGACCCAGTACTTC	CASSVGGGLETQYF
TRBJ1-3	.	TRBV4-3	.	TGCGCCAGCAGCCCCGGGACGGGAGTCTCTGGAAACACCATATATTTT	CASSPGTGVSGNTIYF
TRBJ2-2	TRBD1	TRBV7-3	.	TGTGCCAGCAGATCCCCCGACAGGGGGGTCGACGGGGAGCTGTTTTTT	CASRSPDRGVDGELFF
TRBJ2-7	TRBD1	TRBV4-3	.	TGCGCCAGCAGCCCACGACAGGGGGCTTACGAGCAGTACTTC	CASSPRQGAYEQYF
TRBJ2-3	.	TRBV13	.	TGTGCCAGCAGCTTAGGGGCTAGAACAGATACGCAGTATTTT	CASSLGARTDTQYF
TRBJ2-1	TRBD1	TRBV7-9	.	TGTGCCAGCAGCCACAGGGGGAAAGCGCAGTTCTTC	CASSHRGKAQFF
TRBJ2-7	.	TRBV4-1	.	TGCGCCAGCAGCCAAGAAATTACAGGGGAAGGCGGGGCCTACGAGCAGTACTTC	CASSQEITGEGGAYEQYF
TRBJ1-5	.	TRBV3-1/TRBV3-2	.	TGTGCCAGCAGTATCGACCCCGAAGGTCAGCCCCAGCATTTT	CASSIDPEGQPQHF
TRBJ2-2	.	TRBV2	once	TGTGCCAGCATGGTTGGGATTGCCGGGGAGCTGTTTTTT	CASMVGIAGELFF
TRBJ1-4	.	TRBV7-8	.	TGTGCCAGCCGCCCGGGAGCAGGGAACCTTAATGAAAAACTGTTTTTT	CASRPGAGNLNEKLFF
TRBJ1-4	TRBD1	TRBV6-2/TRBV6-3	.	TGTGCCAGCAGTTACGTGGGACAGTATAATGAAAAACTGTTTTTT	CASSYVGQYNEKLFF
TRBJ1-5	.	TRBV7-8	.	TGTGCCAGCAGCTTAGCCCGGGGGGGTAGCAATCAGCCCCAGCATTTT	CASSLARGGSNQPQHF